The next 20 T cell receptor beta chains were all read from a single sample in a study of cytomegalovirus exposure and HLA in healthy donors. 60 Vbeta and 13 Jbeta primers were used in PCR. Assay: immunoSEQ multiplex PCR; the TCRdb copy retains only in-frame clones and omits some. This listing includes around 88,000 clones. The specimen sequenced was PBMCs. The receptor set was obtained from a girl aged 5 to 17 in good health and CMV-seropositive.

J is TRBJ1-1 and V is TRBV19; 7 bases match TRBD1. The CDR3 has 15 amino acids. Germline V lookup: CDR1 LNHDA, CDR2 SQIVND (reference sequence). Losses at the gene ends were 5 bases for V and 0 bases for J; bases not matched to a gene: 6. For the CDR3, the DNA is TGTGCCAGTAGTGTCAGGGGGTTCGTGAACACTGAAGCTTTCTTT. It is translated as CASSVRGFVNTEAFF. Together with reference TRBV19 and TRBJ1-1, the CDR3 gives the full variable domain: DGGITQSPKYLFRKEGQNVTLSCEQNLNHDAMYWYRQDPGQGLRLIYYSQIVNDFQKGDIAEGYSVSREKKESFPLTVTSAQKNPTAFYLCASSVRGFVNTEAFFGQGTRLTVV.

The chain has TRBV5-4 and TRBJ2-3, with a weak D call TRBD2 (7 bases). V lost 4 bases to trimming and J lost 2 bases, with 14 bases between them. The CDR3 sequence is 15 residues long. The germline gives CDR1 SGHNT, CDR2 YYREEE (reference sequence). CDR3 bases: TGTGCCAGCAGCCCCTCCGGGGGGCTCACAGATACGCAGTATTTT. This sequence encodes CASSPSGGLTDTQYF.

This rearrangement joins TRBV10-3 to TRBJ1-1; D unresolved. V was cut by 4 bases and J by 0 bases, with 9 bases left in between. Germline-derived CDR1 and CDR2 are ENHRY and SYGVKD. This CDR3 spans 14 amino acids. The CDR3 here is CAISAGPMNTEAFF. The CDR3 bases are TGTGCCATCAGTGCTGGGCCTATGAACACTGAAGCTTTCTTT.

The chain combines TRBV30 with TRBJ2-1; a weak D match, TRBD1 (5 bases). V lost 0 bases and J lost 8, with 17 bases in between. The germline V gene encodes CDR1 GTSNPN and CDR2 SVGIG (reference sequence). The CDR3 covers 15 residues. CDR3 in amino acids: CAWSVGAGLEDEQFF. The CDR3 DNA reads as TGTGCCTGGAGTGTAGGGGCAGGGTTAGAAGATGAGCAGTTCTTC.

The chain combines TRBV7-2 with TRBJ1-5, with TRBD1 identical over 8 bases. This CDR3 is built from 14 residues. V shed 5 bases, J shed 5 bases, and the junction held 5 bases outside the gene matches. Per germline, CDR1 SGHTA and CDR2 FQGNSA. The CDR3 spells CASSMGQVHQPQHF. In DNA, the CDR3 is TGTGCCAGCAGCATGGGACAGGTACATCAGCCCCAGCATTTT. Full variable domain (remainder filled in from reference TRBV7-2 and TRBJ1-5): GAGVSQSPSNKVTEKGKDVELRCDPISGHTALYWYRQSLGQGLEFLIYFQGNSAPDKSGLPSDRFSAERTGGSVSTLTIQRTQQEDSAVYLCASSMGQVHQPQHFGDGTRLSIL.

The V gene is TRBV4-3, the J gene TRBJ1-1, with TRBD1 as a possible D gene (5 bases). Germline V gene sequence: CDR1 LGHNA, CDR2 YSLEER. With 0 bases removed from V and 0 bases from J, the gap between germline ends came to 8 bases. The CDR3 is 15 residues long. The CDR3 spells CASSQEPGVNTEAFF. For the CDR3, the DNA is TGCGCCAGCAGCCAAGAGCCGGGGGTGAACACTGAAGCTTTCTTT.

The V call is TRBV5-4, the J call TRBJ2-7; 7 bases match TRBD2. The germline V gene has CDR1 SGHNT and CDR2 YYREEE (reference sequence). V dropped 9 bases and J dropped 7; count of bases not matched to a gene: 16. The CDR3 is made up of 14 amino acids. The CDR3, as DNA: TGTGCCACCTCGCCCCAGGGAGCGGGGTGGGAGCAGTACTTC. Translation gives CATSPQGAGWEQYF.

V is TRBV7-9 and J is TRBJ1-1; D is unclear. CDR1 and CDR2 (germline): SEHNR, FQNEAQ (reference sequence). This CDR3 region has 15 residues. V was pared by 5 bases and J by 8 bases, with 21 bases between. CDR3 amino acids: CASSTQHQPRREAFF. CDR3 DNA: TGTGCCAGCAGCACACAACACCAGCCCCGGAGGGAAGCTTTCTTT.

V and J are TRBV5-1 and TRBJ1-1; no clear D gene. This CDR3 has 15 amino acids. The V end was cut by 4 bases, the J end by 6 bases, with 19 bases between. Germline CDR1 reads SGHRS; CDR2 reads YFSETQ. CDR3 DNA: TGCGCCAGCAGCCCGGGTCGGTCCCCCGACTCTGAAGCTTTCTTT. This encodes CASSPGRSPDSEAFF.

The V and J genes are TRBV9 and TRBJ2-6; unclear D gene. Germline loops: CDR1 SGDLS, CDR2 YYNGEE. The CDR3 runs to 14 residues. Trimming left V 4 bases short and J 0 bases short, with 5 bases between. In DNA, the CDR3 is TGTGCCAGCAGCCTCTACTCTGGGGCCAACGTCCTGACTTTC. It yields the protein CASSLYSGANVLTF.

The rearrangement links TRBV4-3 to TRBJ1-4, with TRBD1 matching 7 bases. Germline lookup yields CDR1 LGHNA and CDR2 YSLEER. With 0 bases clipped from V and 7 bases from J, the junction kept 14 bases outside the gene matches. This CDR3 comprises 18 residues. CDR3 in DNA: TGCGCCAGCAGCCAAGATGTTTCCGTGACAGGGATTTCTGAAAAACTGTTTTTT. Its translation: CASSQDVSVTGISEKLFF.

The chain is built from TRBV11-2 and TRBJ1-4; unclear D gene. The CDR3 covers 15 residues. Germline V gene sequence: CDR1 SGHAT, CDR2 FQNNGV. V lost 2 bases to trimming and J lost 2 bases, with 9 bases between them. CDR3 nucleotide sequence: TGTGCCAGCAGCTTATTAGCCATCACTAATGAAAAACTGTTTTTT. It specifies CASSLLAITNEKLFF.

CDR3 amino acids: CASSQDSGGALTDTQYF. The CDR3 DNA reads TGCGCCAGCAGCCAGGACAGCGGGGGCGCTCTCACAGATACGCAGTATTTT. The genes are TRBV4-3 and TRBJ2-3; TRBD2 agrees at 8 bases. Losses at the gene ends were 3 bases for V and 2 bases for J; bases not matched to a gene: 10. The CDR3 is made up of 17 amino acids. CDR1 and CDR2 from the germline V gene are LGHNA and YSLEER.

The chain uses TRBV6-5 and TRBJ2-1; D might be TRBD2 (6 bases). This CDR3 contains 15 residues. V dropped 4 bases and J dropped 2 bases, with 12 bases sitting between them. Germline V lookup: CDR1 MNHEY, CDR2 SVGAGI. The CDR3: CASSSGTPAYNEQFF. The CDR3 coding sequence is TGTGCCAGCAGTTCCGGGACTCCCGCCTACAATGAGCAGTTCTTC.

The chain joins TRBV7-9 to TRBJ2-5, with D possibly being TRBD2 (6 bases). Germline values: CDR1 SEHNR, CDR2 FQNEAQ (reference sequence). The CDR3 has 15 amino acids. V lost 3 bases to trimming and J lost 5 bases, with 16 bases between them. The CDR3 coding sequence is TGTGCCAGCAGCTTGACTAGATCCTCCCGGGAGACCCAGTACTTC. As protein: CASSLTRSSRETQYF.

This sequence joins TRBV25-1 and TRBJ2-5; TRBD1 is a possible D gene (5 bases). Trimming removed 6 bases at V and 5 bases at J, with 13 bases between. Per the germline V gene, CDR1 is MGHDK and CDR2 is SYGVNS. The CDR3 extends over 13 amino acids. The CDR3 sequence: CASSPQGTETQYF. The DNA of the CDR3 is TGTGCCAGCAGCCCTCAGGGTACCGAGACCCAGTACTTC.

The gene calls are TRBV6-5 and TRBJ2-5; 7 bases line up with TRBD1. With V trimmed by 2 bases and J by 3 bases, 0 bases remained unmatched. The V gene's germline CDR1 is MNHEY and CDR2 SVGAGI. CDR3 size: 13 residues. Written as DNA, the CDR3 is TGTGCCAGCAGTTACGGGACAGAAGAGACCCAGTACTTC. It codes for CASSYGTEETQYF.

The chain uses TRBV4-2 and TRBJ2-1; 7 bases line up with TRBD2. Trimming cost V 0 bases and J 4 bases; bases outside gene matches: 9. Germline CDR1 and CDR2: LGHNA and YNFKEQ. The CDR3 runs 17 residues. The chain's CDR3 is CASSQDRASGHYNEQFF. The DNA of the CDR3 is TGTGCCAGCAGCCAAGATAGGGCTAGCGGCCATTACAATGAGCAGTTCTTC.

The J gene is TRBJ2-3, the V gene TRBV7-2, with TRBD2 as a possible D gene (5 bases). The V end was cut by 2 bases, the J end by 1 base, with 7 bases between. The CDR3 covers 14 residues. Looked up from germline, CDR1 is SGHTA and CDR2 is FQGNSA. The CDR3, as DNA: TGTGCCAGCAGCTTAAACGGGGGCACAGATACGCAGTATTTT. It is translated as CASSLNGGTDTQYF.

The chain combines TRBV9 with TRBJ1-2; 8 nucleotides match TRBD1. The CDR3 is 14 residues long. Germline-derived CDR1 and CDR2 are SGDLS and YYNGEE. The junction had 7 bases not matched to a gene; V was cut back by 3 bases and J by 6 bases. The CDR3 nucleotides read TGTGCCAGCAGCGCAAAGGACAGGGACGATGGCTACACCTTC. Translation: CASSAKDRDDGYTF.